A single sample is the source of the 3 T cell receptor beta chains below, sequenced in a study of blood T cell repertoires in COVID-19. Method: immunoSEQ multiplex PCR; TCRdb's copy keeps in-frame clones and lacks some. The table shows some 130,000 clones, with about four fifths occurring only once. The sample consisted of peripheral blood. These receptors came from a woman of 80 years or more with acute or convalescent COVID-19.

The chain has TRBV6-2 or TRBV6-3 and TRBJ2-5; TRBD2 aligns across 8 bases. With 5 bases clipped from V and 5 bases from J, the junction kept 13 bases outside the gene matches. This CDR3 has 16 amino acids. Germline V gene sequence: CDR1 MNHEY, CDR2 SVGEGT. In DNA, the CDR3 is TGTGCCAGCAGTGGCCCTCCGGGGGGGCCTGGGGAGACCCAGTACTTC. This sequence encodes CASSGPPGGPGETQYF.

This clone came up a few times. V is TRBV7-9 and J is TRBJ2-2, with TRBD2 as a possible D gene (5 bases). There are 15 residues in the CDR3. V dropped 8 bases and J dropped 6 bases, with 19 bases sitting between them. Germline V gives CDR1 SEHNR, CDR2 FQNEAQ (reference sequence). The CDR3 nucleotides read TGTGCCAGCGCTACGAGCCGTGGGGAGCCCGGGGAGCTGTTTTTT. This gives the protein CASATSRGEPGELFF.

A few counts support this clone. V usage is TRBV7-8 and J usage is TRBJ2-3, with TRBD2 matching over 7 bases. From germline, CDR1 is SGHVS and CDR2 FQNEAQ. Unmatched junction bases numbered 12, after V lost 5 bases and J lost 1 base. The CDR3 has 17 residues. CDR3 DNA sequence: TGTGCCAGCAGCCCACTCCTCGCGGGGGTAGGCACAGATACGCAGTATTTT. It translates to CASSPLLAGVGTDTQYF.